This TCR beta chain was profiled in a study of blood T cell repertoires in COVID-19. In the study overall: Researchers got acute and convalescent COVID-19 samples from the United States, Italy and Spain.

V lost 1 base and J 4 bases, leaving 14 bases between the germline ends. This CDR3 contains 17 residues. Per the germline V gene, CDR1 is SGHTA and CDR2 is FQGNSA. Original handling: Reference gene primer amplification gave estimated nucleated cell counts. TCRdb's copy holds only in-frame clones and misses some; the assay was immunoSEQ multiplex PCR. V and J calls and clone size are as listed in that table; D and trimming were resolved from the DNA. This table holds about 70,000 clones, roughly 73% found once. V usage is TRBV7-2 and J usage is TRBJ1-6; D remains ambiguous. This clonotype was sampled from an older woman with acute or convalescent COVID-19. Sequenced sample: peripheral blood. This CDR3 is CASSLVITAGYNSPLHF. The CDR3 nucleotides read TGTGCCAGCAGCTTAGTTATAACAGCGGGGTATAATTCACCCCTCCACTTT.